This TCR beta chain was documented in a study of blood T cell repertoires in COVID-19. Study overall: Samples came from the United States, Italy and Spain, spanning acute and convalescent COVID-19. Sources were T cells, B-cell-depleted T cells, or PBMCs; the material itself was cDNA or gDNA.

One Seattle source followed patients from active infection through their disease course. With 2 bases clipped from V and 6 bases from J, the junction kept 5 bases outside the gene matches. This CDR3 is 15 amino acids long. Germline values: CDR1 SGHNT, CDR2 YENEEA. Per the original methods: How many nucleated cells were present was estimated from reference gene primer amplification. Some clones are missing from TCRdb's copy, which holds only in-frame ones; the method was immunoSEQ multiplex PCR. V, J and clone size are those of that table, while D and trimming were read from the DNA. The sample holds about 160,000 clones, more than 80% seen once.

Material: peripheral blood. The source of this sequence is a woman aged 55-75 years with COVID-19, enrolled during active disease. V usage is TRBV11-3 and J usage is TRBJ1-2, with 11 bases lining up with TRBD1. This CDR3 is CASSLSGQGAHGYTF. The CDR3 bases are TGTGCCAGCAGCTTATCCGGACAGGGGGCGCATGGCTACACCTTC.